This TCR beta chain was sequenced for a study of patients and donors after allogeneic stem cell transplantation (dated by TCRdb to about 2020). This clonotype has more than one count but fewer than ten. What antigen it recognizes has not been identified. Base qualities were left out, and no much larger clone turns up one base away. As encoded in the germline V gene, CDR1 is LGHNA while CDR2 is YSLEER. Reading from cysteine to phenylalanine, the CDR3 counts 15 amino acids. Kept here is only the CDR3 DNA, which spans 45 bases and is read in frame from base 1. V loses 0 bases, J loses 2 bases, and the germline ends lie 8 bases apart. The library was made by RT-PCR. TCRdb records NextSeq 550 as the sequencer. TCRdb took the public reads, trimmed them with fastp at Q25, ran MiXCR for clone calling and kept in-frame beta chains. Rows merge per CDR3 protein into single entries with the most common DNA and genes. This sample is represented by fewer than 500,000 distinct CDR3 sequences; 16% of them were singletons. Around 6.8% of the sample lies in the top ten.

The sequence links TRBV4-3 to TRBJ1-5, with the D segment identity uncertain. This TCR was recovered from a human donor who was either an allogeneic HSCT recipient or a stem cell or donor lymphocyte infusion donor (not recorded which). It is not recorded whose cells these are; they may come from a transplant donor. Sequences were obtained from blood, either unsorted or a sorted T cell fraction (not recorded which). The CDR3 in this case is CASSQEGVGNQPQHF. The bases read TGCGCCAGCAGCCAAGAGGGTGTAGGCAATCAGCCCCAGCATTTT.